This T cell receptor beta chain is from a study of control samples from healthy donors and cancer patients. The CDR3 loop spans 13 amino acids. Germline CDR1 and CDR2: SQVTM and ANQGSEA. Deletions cut 2 bases from V and 6 bases from J, with 14 bases between. TCRdb's table, derived via immunoSEQ multiplex PCR, lists solely in-frame clones and lacks some. The sample records 69,000 or so clones, 94% being singletons. This TCR was recovered from a woman in her 30s in good health. The chain has TRBV29-1 and TRBJ2-7; maybe TRBD1 (5 bases). Sequencing was carried out using blood. CDR3 residues: CSVEWGTDREQYF. CDR3 nucleotides: TGCAGCGTTGAATGGGGCACCGACCGCGAGCAGTACTTC.